The 22 T cell receptor beta chains in this list originate from one sample, sequenced in a study of chemoradiotherapy in HPV16-positive cancers. The table came from immunoSEQ multiplex PCR; TCRdb's copy has only in-frame clones and leaves some out. The sample yields 55,000 to 85,000 clones, almost 90% seen once. This material consisted of blood, taken from a patient who underwent chemoradiotherapy. The receptors come from a human donor with HPV-associated anogenital cancer.

V is TRBV5-4 and J is TRBJ2-3; 15 bases are shared with TRBD2. CDR1 and CDR2 from the germline V gene are SGHNT and YYREEE (reference sequence). V lost 4 bases to trimming and J lost 7 bases; unmatched junction nucleotides: 16. The CDR3 consists of 19 residues. The CDR3 is CASSRGLAGGRGAAHTQYF. For the CDR3, the DNA is TGTGCCAGCAGCCGAGGACTAGCGGGAGGGCGGGGAGCCGCCCATACGCAGTATTTT. The whole variable domain, filled in from reference TRBV5-4 and TRBJ2-3, reads ETGVTQSPTHLIKTRGQQVTLRCSSQSGHNTVSWYQQALGQGPQFIFQYYREEENGRGNFPPRFSGLQFPNYSSELNVNALELDDSALYLCASSRGLAGGRGAAHTQYFGPGTRLTVL.

Written as DNA, the CDR3 is TGTGCCAGCAGCTTGGGGACAGGGGGCACAGATACGCAGTATTTT. This translates into CASSLGTGGTDTQYF. The chain couples TRBV5-4 to TRBJ2-3; 9 bases are a match to TRBD1. Losses at the gene ends were 0 bases for V and 1 base for J; bases not matched to a gene: 0. Per germline, CDR1 SGHNT and CDR2 YYREEE (reference sequence). The CDR3 is 15 residues long.

The V gene is TRBV6-1, the J gene TRBJ2-1; D is unresolved. CDR3 length: 15 residues. Trimming removed 2 bases at V and 9 bases at J, with 17 bases between. Germline V lookup: CDR1 MNHNS, CDR2 SASEGT. The DNA for the CDR3 is TGTGCCAGCAGTGAAAGTGATTGGCATAAGGTTGAGCAGTTCTTC. It is translated as CASSESDWHKVEQFF.

For the CDR3, the DNA is TGTGCCAGCAGTAACACCTACGAGCAGTACTTC. It translates to CASSNTYEQYF. The chain joins TRBV6-6 to TRBJ2-7; D unclear. V lost 5 bases, J lost 2 bases, and 4 bases lay in between. The germline CDR1 and CDR2 sequences are MNHNY and SVGAGI (reference sequence). This CDR3 contains 11 residues.

This clone was picked up one time. The rearrangement uses TRBV2 and TRBJ1-1, with 9 nucleotides matching TRBD1. J gave up 1 base and V 9 bases, and 12 bases lay outside the gene matches. This CDR3 is built from 16 residues. Germline lookup yields CDR1 SNHLY and CDR2 FYNNEI. This CDR3 is CARENLGTGSNTEAFF. CDR3 bases: TGTGCCAGGGAGAACCTTGGGACAGGGTCGAACACTGAAGCTTTCTTT.

This chain's CDR3 is CASSLNLAGGPADTQYF. In DNA form, the CDR3 reads TGTGCCAGCAGCTTAAACCTAGCGGGGGGGCCGGCAGATACGCAGTATTTT. The V gene is TRBV11-1, the J gene TRBJ2-3, with TRBD2 matching 12 bases. Germline V CDR1 and CDR2: SGHAT, FQDESV (reference sequence). V gave up 2 bases and J gave up 4 bases; unmatched junction bases: 7. This CDR3 contains 17 residues.

The J gene is TRBJ2-4, the V gene TRBV2, with D perhaps matching TRBD2 (5 bases). V shed 2 bases and J shed 1 base, with 12 bases lying between them. CDR3 length equals 16 residues. Germline V gene sequence: CDR1 SNHLY, CDR2 FYNNEI. CDR3 protein: CASSENFSGAKNIQYF. The CDR3 DNA follows: TGTGCCAGCAGTGAAAACTTCTCGGGGGCCAAAAACATTCAGTACTTC.

J is TRBJ2-1 and V is TRBV29-1; TRBD2 aligns across 10 bases. This CDR3 has 15 amino acids. CDR1 is SQVTM and CDR2 is ANQGSEA in the germline V gene. V lost 5 bases to trimming and J lost 5 bases; unmatched junction nucleotides: 9. CDR3: CSVSELAGGDNEQFF. The CDR3 nucleotides are TGCAGCGTTTCCGAATTAGCGGGGGGAGACAATGAGCAGTTCTTC.

The CDR3 reads CASSYPGSTYEQYF. CDR3 in DNA: TGTGCCAGCAGTTACCCAGGCAGTACCTACGAGCAGTACTTC. The rearrangement joins TRBV6-5 to TRBJ2-7; D gene uncertain. The CDR3 loop spans 14 amino acids. The V end was cut by 2 bases, the J end by 2 bases, with 10 bases between. Germline V CDR1 and CDR2: MNHEY, SVGAGI.

This rearrangement joins TRBV7-8 to TRBJ2-1; the D is unclear. The CDR3 is made up of 14 amino acids. V shed 1 base and J shed 3 bases, with 7 bases lying between them. Germline V lookup: CDR1 SGHVS, CDR2 FQNEAQ. CDR3 residues: CASSLGNDYNEQFF. The CDR3 DNA reads as TGTGCCAGCAGCTTAGGGAATGACTACAATGAGCAGTTCTTC. Looking up the rest from reference TRBV7-8 and TRBJ2-1 gives the full variable domain: GAGVSQSPRYKVAKRGQDVALRCDPISGHVSLFWYQQALGQGPEFLTYFQNEAQLDKSGLPSDRFFAERPEGSVSTLKIQRTQQEDSAVYLCASSLGNDYNEQFFGPGTRLTVL.

V usage is TRBV19 and J usage is TRBJ1-5, with 7 bases lining up with TRBD1. Germline V gene sequence: CDR1 LNHDA, CDR2 SQIVND (reference sequence). V dropped 3 bases and J dropped 4; count of bases not matched to a gene: 9. The CDR3 has 16 amino acids. For the CDR3, the DNA is TGTGCCAGTAGTATTAGCGGACAGGCCAAAAATCAGCCCCAGCATTTT. It encodes CASSISGQAKNQPQHF.

The chain combines TRBV27 with TRBJ1-2, with TRBD1 identical over 7 bases. Germline CDR1 MNHEY, CDR2 SMNVEV (reference sequence). The CDR3 has 13 residues. The V segment lost 9 bases and the J segment 3 bases; nucleotides outside the gene matches: 7. The CDR3, as DNA: TGTGCCAGTAGCACAGGGGCCCACTATGGCTACACCTTC. Amino acid sequence: CASSTGAHYGYTF.

The chain uses TRBV2 and TRBJ1-5, with a weak D call TRBD1 (5 bases). The CDR3 runs to 15 residues. The V gene's germline CDR1 is SNHLY and CDR2 FYNNEI. Trimming left V 5 bases short and J 6 bases short, with 17 bases between. CDR3 amino acids: CASSLEGIGAQPQHF. CDR3 coding DNA: TGTGCCAGCAGTCTTGAGGGGATAGGGGCTCAGCCCCAGCATTTT. Full variable domain (rest looked up from reference TRBV2 and TRBJ1-5): EPEVTQTPSHQVTQMGQEVILRCVPISNHLYFYWYRQILGQKVEFLVSFYNNEISEKSEIFDDQFSVERPDGSNFTLKIRSTKLEDSAMYFCASSLEGIGAQPQHFGDGTRLSIL.

V is TRBV6-9 and J is TRBJ1-6; TRBD1 is a possible D gene (6 bases). The CDR3 covers 14 residues. Germline-derived CDR1 and CDR2 are MNHGY and SVAAGI. Trimming cost V 5 bases and J 10 bases, with 15 bases left between them. The CDR3 DNA reads as TGTGCCAGCAGTCGAGGGGGTCTGGGCTCACCCCTCCACTTT. This gives the protein CASSRGGLGSPLHF.

The rearrangement uses TRBV19 and TRBJ1-1, with TRBD1 as a possible D gene (5 bases). This CDR3 contains 17 residues. CDR1 LNHDA and CDR2 SQIVND come from the germline V gene (reference sequence). The V end lost 7 bases, the J end lost 0 bases, and 21 bases lay between the germline ends. CDR3 region: CASTGDYVVPLNTEAFF. CDR3 nucleotides: TGTGCCAGTACCGGGGACTATGTCGTGCCGTTGAACACTGAAGCTTTCTTT.

The chain couples TRBV5-1 to TRBJ2-7; a weak D match, TRBD2 (7 bases). The length of the CDR3 is 14 residues. CDR1 and CDR2 (germline): SGHRS, YFSETQ. Trimming removed 6 bases from V and 2 bases from J, with 15 bases in between. CDR3 sequence (DNA): TGCGCCAGCAAAGGCGGGGGCCCCCCCTACGAGCAGTACTTC. Translated: CASKGGGPPYEQYF.

The chain joins TRBV4-2 to TRBJ2-5; no clear D. The ends were cut back, 0 bases at V and 5 bases at J, with 10 bases in the middle. The CDR3 covers 14 residues. Germline CDR1 and CDR2: LGHNA and YNFKEQ. CDR3 coding DNA: TGTGCCAGCAGCCAAGATACAGCCCGGGAGACCCAGTACTTC. Its protein is CASSQDTARETQYF.

The chain is built from TRBV28 and TRBJ1-3, with D possibly TRBD1 on 6 matching bases. Germline lookup yields CDR1 MDHEN and CDR2 SYDVKM. Trimming removed 6 bases from V and 5 bases from J, with 14 bases in between. The CDR3 is 14 residues long. The CDR3 loop is CASRQQGPRNTIYF. Here the CDR3 DNA reads TGTGCCAGCAGACAACAGGGTCCACGAAACACCATATATTTT.

This clone appeared once. This chain connects TRBV6-5 to TRBJ2-3; no clear D gene. The CDR3 extends over 13 amino acids. V lost 4 bases, J lost 2 bases, and 7 bases lay in between. Per germline, CDR1 MNHEY and CDR2 SVGAGI. CDR3 coding DNA: TGTGCCAGCAGTTTCGGCACCACAGATACGCAGTATTTT. Its translation: CASSFGTTDTQYF.

The rearrangement joins TRBV27 to TRBJ2-1; 10 nucleotides agree with TRBD2. The CDR3 covers 16 residues. Germline V gene lookup returns CDR1 MNHEY and CDR2 SMNVEV (reference sequence). With V trimmed by 5 bases and J by 4 bases, 8 bases remained unmatched. CDR3 in DNA: TGTGCCAGCAGTCCATTAGGGACTAGCGAGTACAATGAGCAGTTCTTC. Its translation is CASSPLGTSEYNEQFF.

V usage is TRBV6-1 and J usage is TRBJ1-2; D is perhaps TRBD1 (5 bases). CDR3 length equals 11 residues. Germline V CDR1 and CDR2: MNHNS, SASEGT. Trimming removed 6 bases from V and 8 bases from J, with 10 bases in between. CDR3 sequence (DNA): TGTGCCAGCAGGGACAACAGGGGCTACACCTTC. Its translation is CASRDNRGYTF.

The chain is built from TRBV7-2 and TRBJ1-2; D perhaps matches TRBD1 (5 bases). Trimming took 5 bases from V and 4 from J, leaving 17 bases between them. Germline CDR1 and CDR2: SGHTA and FQGNSA. The CDR3 length is 15 residues. The CDR3 coding sequence is TGTGCCAGCAGCGGTTGGGGCACAGATTTCTATGGCTACACCTTC. As protein: CASSGWGTDFYGYTF.